This T cell receptor beta chain appears in the sequencing data of a study of T cell repertoires in cytomegalovirus infection. On the study more broadly: Indicated by public TCR beta signatures were CMV infection and matching HLA type.

TCRdb re-analysed the reads in MiXCR, keeping a single row per CDR3 protein. The data hold some 500,000 distinct CDR3 sequences, with 40% observed a single time. About this clonotype: What it binds is not known.

In germline, CDR1 is MNHNS, CDR2 SASEGT. The ends were cut back, 4 bases at V and 0 bases at J, with 12 bases in the middle. CDR3 size: 15 residues. Sequenced here: cultured PBMCs, sampled from culture after CMV antigen stimulation. The clonotype was recovered from a human donor in good health (CMV status not recorded). Some clones in this sample may be carry-over from other donors' samples. The chain recombines TRBV6-1 with TRBJ2-5; D ambiguous. Here the CDR3 reads CASSGLTKNQETQYF. In DNA, the CDR3 is TGTGCCAGCAGTGGCCTGACCAAAAACCAAGAGACCCAGTACTTC.